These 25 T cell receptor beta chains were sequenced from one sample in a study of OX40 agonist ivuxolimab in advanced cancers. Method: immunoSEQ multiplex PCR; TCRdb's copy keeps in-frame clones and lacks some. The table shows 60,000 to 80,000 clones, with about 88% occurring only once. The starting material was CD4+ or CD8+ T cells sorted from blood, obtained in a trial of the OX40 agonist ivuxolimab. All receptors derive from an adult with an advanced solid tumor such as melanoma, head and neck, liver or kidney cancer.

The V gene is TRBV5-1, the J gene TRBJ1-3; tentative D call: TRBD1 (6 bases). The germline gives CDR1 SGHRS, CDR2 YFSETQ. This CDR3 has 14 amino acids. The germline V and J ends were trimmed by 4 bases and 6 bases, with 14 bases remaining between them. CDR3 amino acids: CASSAEGGLNTIYF. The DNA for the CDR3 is TGCGCCAGCAGCGCTGAGGGGGGTTTAAACACCATATATTTT.

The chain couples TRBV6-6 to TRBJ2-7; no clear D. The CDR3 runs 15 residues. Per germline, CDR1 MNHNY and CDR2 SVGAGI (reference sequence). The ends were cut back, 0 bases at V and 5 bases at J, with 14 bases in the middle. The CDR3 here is CASSYSWAASDEQYF. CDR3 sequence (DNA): TGTGCCAGCAGTTACTCGTGGGCGGCCTCGGACGAGCAGTACTTC.

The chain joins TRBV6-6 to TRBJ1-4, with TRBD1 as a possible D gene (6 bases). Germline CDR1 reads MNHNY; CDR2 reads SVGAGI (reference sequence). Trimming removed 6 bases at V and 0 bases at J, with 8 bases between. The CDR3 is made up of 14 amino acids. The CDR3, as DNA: TGTGCCAGCAGGGACAGTCCAACTAATGAAAAACTGTTTTTT. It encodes CASRDSPTNEKLFF.

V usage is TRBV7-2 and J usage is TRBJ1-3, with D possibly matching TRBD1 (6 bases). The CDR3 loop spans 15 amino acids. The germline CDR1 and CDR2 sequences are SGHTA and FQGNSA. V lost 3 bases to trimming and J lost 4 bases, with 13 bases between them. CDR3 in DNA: TGTGCCAGCAGCTTCGGACAGAGGCGAGGAAACACCATATATTTT. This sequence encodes CASSFGQRRGNTIYF.

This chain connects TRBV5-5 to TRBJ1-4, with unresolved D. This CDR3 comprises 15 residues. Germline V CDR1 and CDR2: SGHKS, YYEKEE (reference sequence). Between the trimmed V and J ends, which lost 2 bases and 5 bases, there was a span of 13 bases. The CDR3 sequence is CASSLRTEHNEKLFF. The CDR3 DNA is TGTGCCAGCAGCTTACGAACAGAGCACAATGAAAAACTGTTTTTT.

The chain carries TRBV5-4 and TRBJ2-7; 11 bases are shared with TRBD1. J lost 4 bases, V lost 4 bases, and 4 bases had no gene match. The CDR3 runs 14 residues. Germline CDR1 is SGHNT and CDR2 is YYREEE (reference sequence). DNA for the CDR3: TGTGCCAGCAGCGTGGACAGGGGGCCTTACGAGCAGTACTTC. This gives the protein CASSVDRGPYEQYF.

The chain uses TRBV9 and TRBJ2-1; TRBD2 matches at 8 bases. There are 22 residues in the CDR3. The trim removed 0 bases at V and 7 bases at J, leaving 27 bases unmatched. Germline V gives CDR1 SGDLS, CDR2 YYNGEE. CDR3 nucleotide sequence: TGTGCCAGCAGCGTAGCCCCCGGGAGCCCTGACCTGGGTCGGGGGGGGCAGAATGAGCAGTTCTTC. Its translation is CASSVAPGSPDLGRGGQNEQFF.

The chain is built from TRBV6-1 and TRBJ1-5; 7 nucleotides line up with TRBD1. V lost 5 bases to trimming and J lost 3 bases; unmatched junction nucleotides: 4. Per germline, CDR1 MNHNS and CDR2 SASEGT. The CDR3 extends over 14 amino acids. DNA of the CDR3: TGTGCCAGCAGTCAGACAGGGCTCAATCAGCCCCAGCATTTT. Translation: CASSQTGLNQPQHF.

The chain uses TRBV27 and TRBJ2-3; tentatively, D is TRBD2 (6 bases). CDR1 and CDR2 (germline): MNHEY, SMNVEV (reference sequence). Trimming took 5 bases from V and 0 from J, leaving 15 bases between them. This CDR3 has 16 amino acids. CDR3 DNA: TGTGCCAGCAGTCCCAGTTTGCGGGGAAGCACAGATACGCAGTATTTT. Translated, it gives CASSPSLRGSTDTQYF.

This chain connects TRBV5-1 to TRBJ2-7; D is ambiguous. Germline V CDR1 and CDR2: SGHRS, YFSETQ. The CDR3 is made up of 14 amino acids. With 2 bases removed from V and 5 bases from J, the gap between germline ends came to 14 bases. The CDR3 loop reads CASSLAGPLDEQYF. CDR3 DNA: TGCGCCAGCAGCTTAGCCGGCCCTCTCGACGAGCAGTACTTC.

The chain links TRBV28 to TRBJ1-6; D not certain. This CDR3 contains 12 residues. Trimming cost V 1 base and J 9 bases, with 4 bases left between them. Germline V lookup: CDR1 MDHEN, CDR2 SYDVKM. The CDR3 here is CASSLLVSPLHF. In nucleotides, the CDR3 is TGTGCCAGCAGTTTATTAGTTTCACCCCTCCACTTT.

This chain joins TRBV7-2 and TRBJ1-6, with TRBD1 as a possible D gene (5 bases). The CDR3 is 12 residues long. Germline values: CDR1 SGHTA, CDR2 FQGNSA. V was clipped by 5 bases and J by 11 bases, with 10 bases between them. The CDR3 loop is CASSRRGTPLHF. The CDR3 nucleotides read TGTGCCAGCAGCCGGCGGGGGACACCCCTCCACTTT.

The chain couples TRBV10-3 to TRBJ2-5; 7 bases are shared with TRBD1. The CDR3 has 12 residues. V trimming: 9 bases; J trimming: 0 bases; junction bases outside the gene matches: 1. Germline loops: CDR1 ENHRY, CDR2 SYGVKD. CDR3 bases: TGTGCCATGGGGACAGACCAAGAGACCCAGTACTTC. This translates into CAMGTDQETQYF.

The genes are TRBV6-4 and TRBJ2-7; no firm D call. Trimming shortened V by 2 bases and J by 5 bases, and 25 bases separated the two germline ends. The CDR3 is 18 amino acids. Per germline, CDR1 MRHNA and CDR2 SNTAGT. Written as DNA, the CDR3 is TGTGCCAGCAGTGACCTCCGGTGGGAAAAGCACAGTGCGGACGAGCAGTACTTC. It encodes CASSDLRWEKHSADEQYF.

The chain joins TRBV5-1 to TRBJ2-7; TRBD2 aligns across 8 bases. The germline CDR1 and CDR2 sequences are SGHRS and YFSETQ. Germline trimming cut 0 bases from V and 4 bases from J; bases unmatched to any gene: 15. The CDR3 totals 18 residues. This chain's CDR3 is CASSLVTLRAGGRYEQYF. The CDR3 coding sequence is TGCGCCAGCAGCTTGGTGACCCTCCGGGCGGGAGGTAGGTACGAGCAGTACTTC.

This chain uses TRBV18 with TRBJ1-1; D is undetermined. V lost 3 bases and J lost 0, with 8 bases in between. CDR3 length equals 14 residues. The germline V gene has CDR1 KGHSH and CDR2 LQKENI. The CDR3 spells CASSPRLMNTEAFF. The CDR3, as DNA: TGTGCCAGCTCACCCAGGCTTATGAACACTGAAGCTTTCTTT. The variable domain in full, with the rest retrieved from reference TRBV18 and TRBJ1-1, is NAGVMQNPRHLVRRRGQEARLRCSPMKGHSHVYWYRQLPEEGLKFMVYLQKENIIDESGMPKERFSAEFPKEGPSILRIQQVVRGDSAAYFCASSPRLMNTEAFFGQGTRLTVV.

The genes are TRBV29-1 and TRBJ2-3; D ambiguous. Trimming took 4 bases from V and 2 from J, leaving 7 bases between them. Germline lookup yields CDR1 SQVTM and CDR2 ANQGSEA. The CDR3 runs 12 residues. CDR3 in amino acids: CSVGHNTDTQYF. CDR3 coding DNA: TGCAGCGTTGGTCACAACACAGATACGCAGTATTTT.

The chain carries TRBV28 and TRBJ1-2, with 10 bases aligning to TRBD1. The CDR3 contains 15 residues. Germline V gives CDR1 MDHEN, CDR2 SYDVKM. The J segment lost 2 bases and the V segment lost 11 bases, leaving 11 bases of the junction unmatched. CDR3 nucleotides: TGTGCCCTCGCGGGACAGGGGTTCCCAAACTATGGCTACACCTTC. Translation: CALAGQGFPNYGYTF.

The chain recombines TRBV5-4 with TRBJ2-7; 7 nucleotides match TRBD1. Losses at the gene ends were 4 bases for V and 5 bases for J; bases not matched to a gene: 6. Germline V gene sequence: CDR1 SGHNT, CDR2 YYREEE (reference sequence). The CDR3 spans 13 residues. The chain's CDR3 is CASSLTGFNEQYF. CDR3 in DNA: TGTGCCAGCAGCCTGACAGGGTTCAACGAGCAGTACTTC.

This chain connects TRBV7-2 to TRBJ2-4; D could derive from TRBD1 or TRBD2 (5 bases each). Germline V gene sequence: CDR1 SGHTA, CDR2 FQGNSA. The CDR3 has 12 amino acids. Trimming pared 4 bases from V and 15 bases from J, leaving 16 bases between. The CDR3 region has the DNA TGTGCCAGCAGCTCCCCCCCCGGGACGGGGTACTTC. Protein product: CASSSPPGTGYF.

The CDR3 region is CASRMDHRPETQYF. Here the CDR3 DNA reads TGTGCCAGCAGGATGGACCACCGGCCGGAGACCCAGTACTTC. This chain connects TRBV6-5 to TRBJ2-5; D remains unclear. Trimming cost V 6 bases and J 5 bases, with 16 bases left between them. The CDR3 length is 14 residues. The germline V gene encodes CDR1 MNHEY and CDR2 SVGAGI.

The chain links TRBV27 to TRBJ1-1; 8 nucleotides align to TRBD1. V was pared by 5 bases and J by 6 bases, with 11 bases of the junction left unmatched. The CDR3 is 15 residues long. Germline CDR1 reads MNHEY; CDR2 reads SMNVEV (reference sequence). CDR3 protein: CASSPSPQGVAEAFF. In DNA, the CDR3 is TGTGCCAGCAGTCCCAGCCCACAGGGGGTCGCTGAAGCTTTCTTT.

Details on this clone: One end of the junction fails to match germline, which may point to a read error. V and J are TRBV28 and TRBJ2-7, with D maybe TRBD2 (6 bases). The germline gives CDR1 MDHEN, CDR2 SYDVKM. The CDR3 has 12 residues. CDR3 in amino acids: CASSLMGTHHSF. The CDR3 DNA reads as TGTGCCAGCAGTTTAATGGGGACTCACCATAGTTTT.

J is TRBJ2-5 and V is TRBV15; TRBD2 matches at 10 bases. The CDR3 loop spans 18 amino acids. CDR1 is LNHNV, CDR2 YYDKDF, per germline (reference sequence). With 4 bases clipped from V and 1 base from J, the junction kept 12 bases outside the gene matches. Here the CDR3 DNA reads TGTGCCACCAGCATTGGGGCTAGCGGGGGTGCGTTCCAAGAGACCCAGTACTTC. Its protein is CATSIGASGGAFQETQYF.

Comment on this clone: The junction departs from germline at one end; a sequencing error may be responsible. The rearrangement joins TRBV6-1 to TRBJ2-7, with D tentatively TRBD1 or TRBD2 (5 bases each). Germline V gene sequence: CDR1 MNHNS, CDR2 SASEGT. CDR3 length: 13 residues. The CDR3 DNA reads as TGTGCCATCGACCGGGACCGCACCTACGGGCAGTACTTC. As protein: CAIDRDRTYGQYF.